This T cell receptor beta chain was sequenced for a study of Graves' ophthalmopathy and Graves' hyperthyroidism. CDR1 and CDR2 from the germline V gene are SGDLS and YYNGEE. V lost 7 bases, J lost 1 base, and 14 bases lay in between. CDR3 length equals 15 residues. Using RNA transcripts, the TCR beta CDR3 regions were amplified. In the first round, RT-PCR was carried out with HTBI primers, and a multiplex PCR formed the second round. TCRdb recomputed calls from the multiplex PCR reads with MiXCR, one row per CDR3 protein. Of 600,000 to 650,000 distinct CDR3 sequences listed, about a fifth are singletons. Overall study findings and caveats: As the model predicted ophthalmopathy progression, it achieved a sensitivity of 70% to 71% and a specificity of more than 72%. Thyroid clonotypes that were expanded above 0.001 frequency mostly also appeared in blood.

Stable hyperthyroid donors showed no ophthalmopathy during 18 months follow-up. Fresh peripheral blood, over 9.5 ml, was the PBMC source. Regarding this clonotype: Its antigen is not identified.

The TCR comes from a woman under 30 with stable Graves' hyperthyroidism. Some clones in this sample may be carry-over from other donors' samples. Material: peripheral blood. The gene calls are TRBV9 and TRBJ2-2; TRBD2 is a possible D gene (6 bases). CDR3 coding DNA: TGTGCCAGCGCCGGCCGAGCGGGGAACACCGGGGAGCTGTTTTTT. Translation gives CASAGRAGNTGELFF.